The clone carrying this T cell receptor beta chain was counted between two and nine times. Its antigen remains unknown. The method was immunoSEQ multiplex PCR; TCRdb's version includes in-frame clones alone and lacks a portion of them. The sample contains roughly 86,000 clones, about 90% of which appear only once. Specified time point: week 47, end of study. Every vaccination contained 300 ug of the mutant IDH1 20-mer peptide and was paired with topical imiquimod. This specimen comes from a study of a mutant IDH1 vaccine in newly diagnosed glioma. Study in general: Radiotherapy, temozolomide, or both had been given previously, and both were given to most. V12 took place at week 35, and V13 at week 47.

This CDR3 is 10 amino acids long. Trimming removed 5 bases from V and 4 bases from J, with 5 bases in between. Per germline, CDR1 GTSNPN and CDR2 SVGIG (reference sequence). Study-wide findings and caveats: Pseudoprogression apparently lacked any relation to changes in top peripheral T cell clonotypes.

Sequenced here: PBMCs, sampled from a glioma patient whose treatment included an IDH1 peptide vaccine. The sequence came from a woman in her forties or fifties with glioma. The chain carries TRBV30 and TRBJ1-2, with TRBD1 as a possible D gene (5 bases). The CDR3 loop reads CAWGAYGYTF. The CDR3 coding sequence is TGTGCCTGGGGGGCCTATGGCTACACCTTC.